This TCR beta chain comes out of a study of T cell repertoires in cytomegalovirus infection. Study-wide background: Public TCR beta signatures were indicative of both CMV infection and a matching HLA type.

This clonotype was recorded many times. Its antigen remains unknown. Broader study findings: Cumulated frequencies of public TCR beta families served to identify carriers of CMV plus the relevant HLA. The study found HLA-C-restricted CMV-specific TCR beta clonotypes dominating the ex vivo response.

Using its own MiXCR run on the reads, TCRdb lists one record per CDR3 protein. The table shows hundreds of thousands of distinct CDR3 sequences, with around 18% occurring only once. Trimming stripped 5 bases from V and 1 base from J, with 8 bases between. This CDR3 comprises 13 residues. In germline, CDR1 is SGHAT, CDR2 FQNNGV. This TCR derives from a human donor in good health (CMV status not recorded). Some clones in this sample may be carry-over from other donors' samples. The chain has TRBV11-2 and TRBJ1-1, with D unclear. Sequencing was done on a sample of PBMCs. The CDR3 protein is CASSTRGNTEAFF. The CDR3 bases are TGTGCCAGCAGCACCCGGGGGAACACTGAAGCTTTCTTT.